This T cell receptor beta chain was captured by sequencing in a study of early T cells in non-severe SARS-CoV-2 infection. Each cDNA molecule carried a unique molecular identifier. TCRdb re-analysed the 5' RACE reads in MiXCR, keeping a single row per CDR3 protein. The profile shows some 50,000 distinct CDR3 sequences, roughly 10% of them singletons. The germline gives CDR1 SEHNR, CDR2 FQNEAQ (reference sequence). The CDR3 runs to 15 residues. The junction had 7 bases not matched to a gene; V was cut back by 3 bases and J by 8 bases. Points from the study as a whole: Sequences matched to VDJdb favored anti-spike CD8 responses, while private and CD4 specificities were missed.

A note on this clonotype: Its antigen is undetermined.

This rearrangement joins TRBV7-9 to TRBJ1-4; 9 nucleotides match TRBD1. The receptor was isolated from an adult who was a healthcare worker with PCR-confirmed SARS-CoV-2 infection or an uninfected control (not recorded which). Sequencing was done on a sample of whole blood. The CDR3 loop is CASSFPTGGTEKLFF. CDR3 DNA: TGTGCCAGCAGCTTTCCAACAGGGGGCACGGAAAAACTGTTTTTT.